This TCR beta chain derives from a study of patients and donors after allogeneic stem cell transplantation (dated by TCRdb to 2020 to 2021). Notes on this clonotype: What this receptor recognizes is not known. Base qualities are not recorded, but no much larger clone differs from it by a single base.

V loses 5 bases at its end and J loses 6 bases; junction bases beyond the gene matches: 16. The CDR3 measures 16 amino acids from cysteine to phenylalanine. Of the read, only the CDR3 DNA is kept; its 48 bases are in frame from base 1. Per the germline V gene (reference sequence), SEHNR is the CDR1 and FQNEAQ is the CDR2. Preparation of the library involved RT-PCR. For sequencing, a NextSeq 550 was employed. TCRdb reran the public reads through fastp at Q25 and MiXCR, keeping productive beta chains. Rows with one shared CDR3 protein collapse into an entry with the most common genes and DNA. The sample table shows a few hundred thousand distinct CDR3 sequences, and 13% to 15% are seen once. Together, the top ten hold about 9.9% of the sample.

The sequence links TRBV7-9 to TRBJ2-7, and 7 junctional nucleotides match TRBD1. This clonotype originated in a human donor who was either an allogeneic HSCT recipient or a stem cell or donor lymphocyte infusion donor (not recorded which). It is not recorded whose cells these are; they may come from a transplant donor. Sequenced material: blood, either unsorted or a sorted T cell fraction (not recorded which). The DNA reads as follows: TGTGCCAGCAGCCCAGAGGGGGACAGTTCCTTTGGCGAGCAGTACTTC. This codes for CASSPEGDSSFGEQYF.